This T cell receptor (beta chain) was found in a study of monozygotic twins with inflammatory bowel disease. Findings and limits, study-wide: The analysis yielded no support for one strong signal or clonotype associated with IBD.

Both the TCRalpha cDNA and the TCRbeta cDNA were taken through two nested PCRs, lasting about 15 and 9 cycles. Using the 5' RACE reads, TCRdb records one entry per CDR3 protein without DNA. Its table lists approximately 300,000 distinct CDR3 sequences. Remarks on this clonotype: No antigen is known for it.

The CDR3 has 12 amino acids. Per the germline V gene, CDR1 is SGHVS and CDR2 is FQNEAQ. Each donor had approximately 2.5 ml of blood drawn. This TCR derives from a human donor with ulcerative colitis or Crohn's disease, or a healthy co-twin of an affected twin (not recorded which). The genes are TRBV7-8 and TRBJ2-7; TCRdb calls TRBD1, which cannot be checked without DNA. The sequenced material came from blood. CDR3 protein: CASSQTQGEQYF.